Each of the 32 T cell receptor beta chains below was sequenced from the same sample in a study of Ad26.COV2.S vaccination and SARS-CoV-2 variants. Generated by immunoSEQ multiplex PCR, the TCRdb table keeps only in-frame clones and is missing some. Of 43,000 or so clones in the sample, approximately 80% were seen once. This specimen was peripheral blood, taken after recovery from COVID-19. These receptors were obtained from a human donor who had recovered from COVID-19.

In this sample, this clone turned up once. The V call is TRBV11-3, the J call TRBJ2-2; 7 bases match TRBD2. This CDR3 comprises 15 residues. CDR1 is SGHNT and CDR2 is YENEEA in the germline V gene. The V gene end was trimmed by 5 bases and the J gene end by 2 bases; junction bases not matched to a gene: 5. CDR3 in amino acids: CASSSLAVNTGELFF. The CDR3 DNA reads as TGTGCCAGCAGCAGTCTAGCGGTTAACACCGGGGAGCTGTTTTTT.

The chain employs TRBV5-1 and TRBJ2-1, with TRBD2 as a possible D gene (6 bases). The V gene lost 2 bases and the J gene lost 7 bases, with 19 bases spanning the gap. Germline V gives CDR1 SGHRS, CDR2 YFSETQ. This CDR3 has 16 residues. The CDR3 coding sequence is TGCGCCAGCAGCTTAGGACTACAGTCCCAGTTGAATGAGCAGTTCTTC. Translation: CASSLGLQSQLNEQFF.

The CDR3 is CASSSPSSSGANVLTF. The CDR3 DNA reads as TGTGCCAGCAGTTCACCCTCGAGCTCTGGGGCCAACGTCCTGACTTTC. This sequence joins TRBV28 and TRBJ2-6, with D unresolved. Germline lookup yields CDR1 MDHEN and CDR2 SYDVKM. The CDR3 covers 16 residues. Trimming shortened V by 4 bases and J by 0 bases, and 10 bases separated the two germline ends.

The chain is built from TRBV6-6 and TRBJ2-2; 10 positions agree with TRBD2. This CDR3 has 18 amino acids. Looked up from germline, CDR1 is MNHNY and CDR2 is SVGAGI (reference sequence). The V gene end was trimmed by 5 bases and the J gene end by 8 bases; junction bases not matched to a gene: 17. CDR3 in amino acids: CASSRMVAGGTKSGELFF. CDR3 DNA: TGTGCCAGCAGTCGTATGGTAGCGGGGGGCACAAAGTCTGGGGAGCTGTTTTTT.

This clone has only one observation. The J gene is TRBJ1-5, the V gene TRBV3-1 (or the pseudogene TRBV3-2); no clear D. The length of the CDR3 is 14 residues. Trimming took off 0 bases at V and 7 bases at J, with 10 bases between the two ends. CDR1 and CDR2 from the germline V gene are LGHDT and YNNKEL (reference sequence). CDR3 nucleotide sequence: TGTGCCAGCAGCCAAGACAGTGCAGGACAGCCCCAGCATTTT. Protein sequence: CASSQDSAGQPQHF.

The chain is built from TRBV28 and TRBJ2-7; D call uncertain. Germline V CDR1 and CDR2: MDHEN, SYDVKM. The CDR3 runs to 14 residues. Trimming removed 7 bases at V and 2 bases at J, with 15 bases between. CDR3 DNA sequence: TGTGCCAGCAATAATTGGGCCAGTACCTACGAGCAGTACTTC. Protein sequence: CASNNWASTYEQYF.

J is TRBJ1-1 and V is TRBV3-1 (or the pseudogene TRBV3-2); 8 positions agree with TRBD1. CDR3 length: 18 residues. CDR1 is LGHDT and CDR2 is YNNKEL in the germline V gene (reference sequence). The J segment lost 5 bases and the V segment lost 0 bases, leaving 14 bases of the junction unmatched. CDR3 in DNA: TGTGCCAGCAGCCAAGAAACCCGAAGCCCTTACAGGGGGACTGAAGCTTTCTTT. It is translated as CASSQETRSPYRGTEAFF.

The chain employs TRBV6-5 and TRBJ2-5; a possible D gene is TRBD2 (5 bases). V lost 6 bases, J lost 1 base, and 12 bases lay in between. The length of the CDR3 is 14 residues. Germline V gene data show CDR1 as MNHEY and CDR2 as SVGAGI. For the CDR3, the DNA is TGTGCCAGCAGAGGTGACTACCTCCAAGAGACCCAGTACTTC. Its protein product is CASRGDYLQETQYF.

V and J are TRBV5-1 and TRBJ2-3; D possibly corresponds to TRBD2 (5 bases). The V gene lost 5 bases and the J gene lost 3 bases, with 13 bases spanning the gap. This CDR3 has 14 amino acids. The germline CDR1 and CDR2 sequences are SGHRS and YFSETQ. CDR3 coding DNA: TGCGCCAGCAGTCCTGAGGGTCTTACAGATACGCAGTATTTT. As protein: CASSPEGLTDTQYF.

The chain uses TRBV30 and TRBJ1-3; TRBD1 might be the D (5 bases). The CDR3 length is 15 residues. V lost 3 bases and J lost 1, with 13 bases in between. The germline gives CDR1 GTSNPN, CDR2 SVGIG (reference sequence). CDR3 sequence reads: CAWRAGTASGNTIYF. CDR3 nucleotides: TGTGCCTGGAGAGCCGGGACGGCGTCTGGAAACACCATATATTTT. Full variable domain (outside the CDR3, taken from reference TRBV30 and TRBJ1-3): SQTIHQWPATLVQPVGSPLSLECTVEGTSNPNLYWYRQAAGRGLQLLFYSVGIGQISSEVPQNLSASRPQDRQFILSSKKLLLSDSGFYLCAWRAGTASGNTIYFGEGSWLTVV.

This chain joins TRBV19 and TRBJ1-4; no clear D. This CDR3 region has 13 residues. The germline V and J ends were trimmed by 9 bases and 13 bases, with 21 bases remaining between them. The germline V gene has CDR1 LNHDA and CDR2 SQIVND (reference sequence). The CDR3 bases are TGTGCCAGCAACCCCGGGCGATCCTTAAGACTGTTTTTT. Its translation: CASNPGRSLRLFF.

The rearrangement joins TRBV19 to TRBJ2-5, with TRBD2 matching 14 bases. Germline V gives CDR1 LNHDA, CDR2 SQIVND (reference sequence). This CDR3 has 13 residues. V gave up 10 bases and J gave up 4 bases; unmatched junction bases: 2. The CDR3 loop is CATGTSGGETQYF. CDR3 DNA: TGTGCCACCGGGACTAGCGGGGGAGAGACCCAGTACTTC.

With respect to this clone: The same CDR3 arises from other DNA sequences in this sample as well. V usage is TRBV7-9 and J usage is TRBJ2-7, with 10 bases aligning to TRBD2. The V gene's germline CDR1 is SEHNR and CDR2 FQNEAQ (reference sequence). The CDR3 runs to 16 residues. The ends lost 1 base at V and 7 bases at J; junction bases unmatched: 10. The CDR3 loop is CASSLVGSGRLYEQYF. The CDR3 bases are TGTGCCAGCAGCTTAGTGGGTAGCGGGAGGTTATATGAGCAGTACTTC.

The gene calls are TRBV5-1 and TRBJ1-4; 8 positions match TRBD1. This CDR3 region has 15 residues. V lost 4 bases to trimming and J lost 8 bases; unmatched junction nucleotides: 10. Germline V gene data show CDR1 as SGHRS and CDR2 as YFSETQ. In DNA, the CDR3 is TGCGCCAGCAGCGGGGGGACAGGCCCTGGGGAAAAACTGTTTTTT. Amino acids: CASSGGTGPGEKLFF.

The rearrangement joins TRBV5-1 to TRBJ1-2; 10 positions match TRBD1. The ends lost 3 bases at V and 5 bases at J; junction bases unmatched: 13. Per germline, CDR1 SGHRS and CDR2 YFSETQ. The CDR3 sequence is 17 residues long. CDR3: CASSSGQGKKIGYGYTF. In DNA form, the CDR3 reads TGCGCCAGCAGCTCGGGACAGGGGAAAAAAATCGGATATGGCTACACCTTC.

In DNA, the CDR3 is TGTGCCAGCAGCCCTCTGGGACCCGTGGGGGAGCAGTACGTC. Protein sequence: CASSPLGPVGEQYV. V is TRBV14 and J is TRBJ2-7; D may match TRBD1 or TRBD2 (5 bases each). Trimming stripped 4 bases from V and 7 bases from J, with 17 bases between. Per the germline V gene, CDR1 is SGHDN and CDR2 is FVKESK. The CDR3 spans 14 residues.

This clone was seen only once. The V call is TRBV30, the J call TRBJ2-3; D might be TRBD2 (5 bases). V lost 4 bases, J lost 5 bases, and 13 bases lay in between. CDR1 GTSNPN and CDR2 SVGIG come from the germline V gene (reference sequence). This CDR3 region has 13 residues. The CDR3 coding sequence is TGTGCCTGGACCGCAGTCGGAGGAGATACGCAGTATTTT. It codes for CAWTAVGGDTQYF.

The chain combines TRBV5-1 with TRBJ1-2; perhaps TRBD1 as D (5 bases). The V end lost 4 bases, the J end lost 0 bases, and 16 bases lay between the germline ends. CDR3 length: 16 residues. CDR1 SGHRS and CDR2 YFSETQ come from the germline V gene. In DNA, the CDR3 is TGCGCCAGCAGCCGGACCGAGGACACCTCTAACTATGGCTACACCTTC. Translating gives CASSRTEDTSNYGYTF.

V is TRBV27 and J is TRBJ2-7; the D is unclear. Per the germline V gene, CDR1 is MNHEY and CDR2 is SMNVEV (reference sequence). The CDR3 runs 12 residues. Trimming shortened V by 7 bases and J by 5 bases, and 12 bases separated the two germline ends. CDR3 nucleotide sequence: TGTGCCAGCACCCCGGGCAGTAACGAGCAGTACGTC. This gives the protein CASTPGSNEQYV.

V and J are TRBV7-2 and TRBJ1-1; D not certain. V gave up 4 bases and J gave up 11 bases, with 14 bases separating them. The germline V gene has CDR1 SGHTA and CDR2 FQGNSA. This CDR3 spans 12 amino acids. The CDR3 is CASSSRHLWAFF. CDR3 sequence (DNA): TGTGCCAGCAGCTCACGACACCTATGGGCTTTCTTT.

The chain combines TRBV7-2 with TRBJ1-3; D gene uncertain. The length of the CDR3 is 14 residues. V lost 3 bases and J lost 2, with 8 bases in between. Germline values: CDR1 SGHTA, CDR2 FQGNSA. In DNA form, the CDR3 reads TGTGCCAGCAGCTTGGGAGGAACTGGAAACACCATATATTTT. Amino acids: CASSLGGTGNTIYF.

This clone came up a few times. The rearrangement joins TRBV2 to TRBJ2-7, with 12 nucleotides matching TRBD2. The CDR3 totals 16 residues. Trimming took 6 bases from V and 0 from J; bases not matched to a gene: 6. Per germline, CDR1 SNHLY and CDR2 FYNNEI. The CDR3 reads CASRRLAGVISYEQYF. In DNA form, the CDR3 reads TGTGCCAGCAGAAGACTAGCGGGAGTTATCTCCTACGAGCAGTACTTC.

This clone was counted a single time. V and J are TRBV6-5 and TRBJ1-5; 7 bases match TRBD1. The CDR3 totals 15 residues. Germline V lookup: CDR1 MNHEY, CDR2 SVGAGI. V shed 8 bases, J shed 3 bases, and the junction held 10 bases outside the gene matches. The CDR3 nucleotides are TGTGCCAGCTATCCCGCGACAGGGTACAATCAGCCCCAGCATTTT. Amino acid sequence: CASYPATGYNQPQHF.

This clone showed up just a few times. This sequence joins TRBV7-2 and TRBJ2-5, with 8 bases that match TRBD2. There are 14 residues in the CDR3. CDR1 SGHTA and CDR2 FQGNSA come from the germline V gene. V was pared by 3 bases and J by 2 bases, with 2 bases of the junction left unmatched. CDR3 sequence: CASSFQRGQETQYF. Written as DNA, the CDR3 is TGTGCCAGCAGCTTTCAGCGGGGGCAAGAGACCCAGTACTTC. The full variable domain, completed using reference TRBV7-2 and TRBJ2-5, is GAGVSQSPSNKVTEKGKDVELRCDPISGHTALYWYRQSLGQGLEFLIYFQGNSAPDKSGLPSDRFSAERTGGSVSTLTIQRTQQEDSAVYLCASSFQRGQETQYFGPGTRLLVL.

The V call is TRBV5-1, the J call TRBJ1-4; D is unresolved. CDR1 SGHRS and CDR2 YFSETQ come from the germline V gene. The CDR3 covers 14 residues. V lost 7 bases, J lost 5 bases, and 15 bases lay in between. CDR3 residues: CASRLGGSNEKLFF. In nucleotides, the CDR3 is TGCGCCAGCCGGCTGGGAGGGTCGAATGAAAAACTGTTTTTT.

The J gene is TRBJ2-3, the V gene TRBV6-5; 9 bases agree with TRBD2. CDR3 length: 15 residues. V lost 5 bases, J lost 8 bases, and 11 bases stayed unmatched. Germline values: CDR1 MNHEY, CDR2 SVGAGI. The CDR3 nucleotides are TGTGCCAGCAGTCTCACAGCGGGGGGTTCAGGTACGCAGTATTTT. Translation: CASSLTAGGSGTQYF.

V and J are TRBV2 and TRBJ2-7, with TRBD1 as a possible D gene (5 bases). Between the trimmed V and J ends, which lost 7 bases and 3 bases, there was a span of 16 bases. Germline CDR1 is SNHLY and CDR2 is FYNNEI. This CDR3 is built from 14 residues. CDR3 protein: CASKPQGRGYEQYV. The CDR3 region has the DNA TGTGCCAGCAAACCCCAGGGAAGAGGCTACGAGCAGTACGTC.

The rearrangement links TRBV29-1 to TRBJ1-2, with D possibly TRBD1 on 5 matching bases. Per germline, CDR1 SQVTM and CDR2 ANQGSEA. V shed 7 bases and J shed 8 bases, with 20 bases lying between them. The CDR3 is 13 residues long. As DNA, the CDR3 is TGCAGCGGTGTCATCGGGACCTTCTACGGCTACACCTTC. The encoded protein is CSGVIGTFYGYTF.

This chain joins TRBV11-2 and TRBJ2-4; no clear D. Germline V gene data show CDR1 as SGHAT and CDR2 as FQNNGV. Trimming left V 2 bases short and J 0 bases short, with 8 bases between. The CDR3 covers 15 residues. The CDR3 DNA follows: TGTGCCAGCAGCTTACAGGCGCCAGCCAAAAACATTCAGTACTTC. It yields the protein CASSLQAPAKNIQYF.

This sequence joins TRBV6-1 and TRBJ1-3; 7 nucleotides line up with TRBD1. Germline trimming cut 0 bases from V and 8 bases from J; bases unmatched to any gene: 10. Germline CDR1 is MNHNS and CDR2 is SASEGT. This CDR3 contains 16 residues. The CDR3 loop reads CASSEARQGTGDTIYF. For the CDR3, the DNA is TGTGCCAGCAGTGAAGCGAGACAGGGCACAGGGGACACCATATATTTT.

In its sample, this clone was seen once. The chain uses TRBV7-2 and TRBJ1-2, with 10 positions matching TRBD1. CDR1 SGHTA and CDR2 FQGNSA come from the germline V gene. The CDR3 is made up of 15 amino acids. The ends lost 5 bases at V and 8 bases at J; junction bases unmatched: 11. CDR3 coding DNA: TGTGCCAGCAGCCCGACAGGGGGCGCATCTCACGGCTACACCTTC. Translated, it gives CASSPTGGASHGYTF.

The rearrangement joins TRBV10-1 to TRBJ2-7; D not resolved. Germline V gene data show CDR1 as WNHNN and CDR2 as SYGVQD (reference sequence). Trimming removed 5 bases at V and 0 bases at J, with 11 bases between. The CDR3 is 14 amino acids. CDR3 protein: CASSMRYNSYEQYF. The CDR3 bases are TGCGCCAGCAGTATGAGGTACAACTCCTACGAGCAGTACTTC.